This entry concerns a single TCR beta chain. This sample is part of a study of blood T cell repertoires in COVID-19. About the research overall: Some COVID-19 samples were acute and others convalescent; all came from the United States, Italy and Spain. In each case, the material was cDNA or gDNA derived from T cells, B-cell-depleted T cells, or PBMCs.

Generated by immunoSEQ multiplex PCR, the TCRdb table keeps only in-frame clones and is missing some. The sample yields fewer than 75,000 clones, around 87% seen once. CDR1 is LGHDT and CDR2 is YNNKEL in the germline V gene (reference sequence). Trimming cost V 4 bases and J 2 bases, with 12 bases left between them. The length of the CDR3 is 14 residues. The V and J genes are TRBV3-1 (or the pseudogene TRBV3-2) and TRBJ2-7, with D possibly matching TRBD1 (6 bases). This receptor was taken from a man aged 55 to 69 with active or convalescent COVID-19. The sample consisted of peripheral blood. The CDR3 DNA reads as TGTGCCAGCAGCCGTTGGGACATTCCCTACGAGCAGTACTTC. As protein: CASSRWDIPYEQYF.